The 14 T cell receptor beta chains in this list originate from one sample, sequenced in a study of blood T cell repertoires in COVID-19. Profiling relied on immunoSEQ multiplex PCR, and the TCRdb table lists in-frame clones only, not all of them. The sample records about 25,000 clones, approximately 91% being singletons. The sequencing input was peripheral blood. The receptors come from a man in his 70s with active COVID-19.

V usage is TRBV29-1 and J usage is TRBJ1-1; D perhaps matches TRBD1 (6 bases). V was shortened by 4 bases and J by 2 bases, with 11 bases between the two germline ends. Germline V CDR1 and CDR2: SQVTM, ANQGSEA. This CDR3 has 13 amino acids. The CDR3 sequence is CSVVRGGNTEAFF. Here the CDR3 DNA reads TGCAGCGTTGTCAGGGGCGGAAACACTGAAGCTTTCTTT.

The chain couples TRBV19 to TRBJ2-1; D is perhaps TRBD2 (7 bases). The V end was cut by 6 bases, the J end by 4 bases, with 19 bases between. The CDR3 spans 16 residues. In germline, CDR1 is LNHDA, CDR2 SQIVND (reference sequence). The CDR3 sequence: CASSPGLGGAYNEQFF. The CDR3, as DNA: TGTGCCAGTAGCCCCGGGTTGGGGGGGGCGTACAATGAGCAGTTCTTC.

This chain links TRBV5-1 with TRBJ2-5; 8 nucleotides agree with TRBD2. J lost 1 base, V lost 4 bases, and 12 bases had no gene match. CDR1 is SGHRS, CDR2 YFSETQ, per germline. This CDR3 region has 17 residues. The CDR3 spells CASSPGTRGPGQETQYF. The CDR3 DNA follows: TGCGCCAGCAGCCCCGGGACTAGGGGACCGGGCCAAGAGACCCAGTACTTC.

This clone was counted once. J is TRBJ2-1 and V is TRBV7-9, with 13 positions matching TRBD2. CDR3 length: 18 residues. V shed 5 bases and J 5 bases; nucleotides not matched to a gene: 12. CDR1 is SEHNR, CDR2 FQNEAQ, per germline (reference sequence). This CDR3 is CASSPYTGLAGVNNEQFF. For the CDR3, the DNA is TGTGCCAGCAGCCCCTATACCGGACTAGCGGGGGTGAACAATGAGCAGTTCTTC.

The chain uses TRBV7-9 and TRBJ2-1; 12 bases match TRBD2. V lost 5 bases, J lost 2 bases, and 4 bases stayed unmatched. This CDR3 spans 16 amino acids. CDR1 and CDR2 from the germline V gene are SEHNR and FQNEAQ (reference sequence). The CDR3 sequence: CASSPGLAGTYNEQFF. For the CDR3, the DNA is TGTGCCAGCAGCCCAGGACTAGCGGGGACCTACAATGAGCAGTTCTTC.

This clone was detected once. V usage is TRBV7-8 and J usage is TRBJ2-5; D may be TRBD2 (5 bases). V was clipped by 4 bases and J by 4 bases, with 16 bases between them. Germline values: CDR1 SGHVS, CDR2 FQNEAQ. The CDR3 spans 15 residues. CDR3 nucleotide sequence: TGTGCCAGCAGCTCGACACGGGGTCGAGGAGAGACCCAGTACTTC. Translation: CASSSTRGRGETQYF. Combining the CDR3 with reference TRBV7-8 and TRBJ2-5 gives the whole variable domain GAGVSQSPRYKVAKRGQDVALRCDPISGHVSLFWYQQALGQGPEFLTYFQNEAQLDKSGLPSDRFFAERPEGSVSTLKIQRTQQEDSAVYLCASSSTRGRGETQYFGPGTRLLVL.

This rearrangement joins TRBV19 to TRBJ2-7, with 8 bases aligning to TRBD1. The germline CDR1 and CDR2 sequences are LNHDA and SQIVND (reference sequence). This CDR3 is built from 17 residues. The trim removed 4 bases at V and 2 bases at J, leaving 13 bases unmatched. CDR3 bases: TGTGCCAGTAGTACCTGGAGGGGAGGACAGGGCGCCTACGAGCAGTACTTC. Its protein is CASSTWRGGQGAYEQYF.

The gene calls are TRBV30 and TRBJ2-2, with a tentative D call TRBD1 (6 bases). CDR1 and CDR2 (germline): GTSNPN, SVGIG (reference sequence). Trimming cost V 0 bases and J 6 bases, with 8 bases left between them. This CDR3 has 13 residues. CDR3 residues: CAWSVSGAGELFF. The CDR3 nucleotides are TGTGCCTGGAGTGTTTCAGGGGCCGGGGAGCTGTTTTTT.

The genes are TRBV18 and TRBJ2-7; TRBD1 aligns across 11 bases. V was clipped by 1 base and J by 6 bases; unmatched bases: 5. This CDR3 has 15 residues. The germline V gene encodes CDR1 KGHSH and CDR2 LQKENI. The CDR3 protein is CASSPLDRGRGEQYF. The CDR3 DNA sequence: TGTGCCAGCTCACCACTGGACAGGGGGCGCGGCGAGCAGTACTTC.

This clone was observed once. The chain is built from TRBV5-1 and TRBJ1-1; possibly TRBD1 for D (6 bases). Germline-derived CDR1 and CDR2 are SGHRS and YFSETQ. This CDR3 is 16 amino acids long. Trimming removed 2 bases at V and 4 bases at J, with 18 bases between. The CDR3 is CASSLQGPKVGTEAFF. CDR3 DNA: TGCGCCAGCAGCTTACAGGGCCCCAAGGTAGGCACTGAAGCTTTCTTT.

This clone was observed once. The V gene is TRBV18, the J gene TRBJ2-2; 11 bases are shared with TRBD2. CDR3 length equals 16 residues. J lost 2 bases, V lost 2 bases, and 1 base had no gene match. Germline CDR1 and CDR2: KGHSH and LQKENI. CDR3 amino acids: CASSPTSGGNTGELFF. The CDR3 bases are TGTGCCAGCTCACCAACTAGCGGGGGAAACACCGGGGAGCTGTTTTTT. The whole variable domain, filled in from reference TRBV18 and TRBJ2-2, reads NAGVMQNPRHLVRRRGQEARLRCSPMKGHSHVYWYRQLPEEGLKFMVYLQKENIIDESGMPKERFSAEFPKEGPSILRIQQVVRGDSAAYFCASSPTSGGNTGELFFGEGSRLTVL.

This chain uses TRBV5-1 with TRBJ1-2; D remains unclear. Trimming shortened V by 4 bases and J by 2 bases, and 15 bases separated the two germline ends. The germline V gene has CDR1 SGHRS and CDR2 YFSETQ. This CDR3 is 15 amino acids long. CDR3 protein: CASSRRLTGNYGYTF. The CDR3 DNA reads TGCGCCAGCAGCCGGCGACTTACGGGGAACTATGGCTACACCTTC.

This chain links TRBV4-3 with TRBJ2-7; D unclear. This CDR3 is 12 amino acids long. The germline V gene encodes CDR1 LGHNA and CDR2 YSLEER. Trimming pared 0 bases from V and 3 bases from J, leaving 3 bases between. The CDR3 here is CASSQDRYEQYF. DNA of the CDR3: TGCGCCAGCAGCCAAGATCGCTACGAGCAGTACTTC.

The chain carries TRBV5-4 and TRBJ1-2; no clear D gene. The CDR3 runs 15 residues. CDR1 is SGHNT, CDR2 YYREEE, per germline (reference sequence). Trimming stripped 4 bases from V and 2 bases from J, with 15 bases between. The CDR3: CASSHSTGRNYGYTF. CDR3 DNA sequence: TGTGCCAGCAGCCACTCAACTGGGAGAAACTATGGCTACACCTTC. The full variable domain, completed using reference TRBV5-4 and TRBJ1-2, is ETGVTQSPTHLIKTRGQQVTLRCSSQSGHNTVSWYQQALGQGPQFIFQYYREEENGRGNFPPRFSGLQFPNYSSELNVNALELDDSALYLCASSHSTGRNYGYTFGSGTRLTVV.